This TCR beta chain was identified in a study of monozygotic twins with inflammatory bowel disease. Study observations and caveats: The analysis yielded no support for one strong signal or clonotype associated with IBD. Whereas healthy co-twins had higher TCRbeta diversity (inverse Simpson), IBD patients had lower diversity. IBD patients exhibited fewer clonotypes shared with other individuals than healthy twins, particularly with disease activity. Discordant twins showed the same repertoire similarity as concordant twins, possibly from limited power.

The CDR3 spans 15 residues. Germline V gives CDR1 SGHTA, CDR2 FQGNSA. With respect to this clonotype: Antigen: not known.

TCRdb reprocessed the 5' RACE reads; each CDR3 protein has one entry and no DNA is given. Recorded for this sample: 300,000 to 400,000 distinct CDR3 sequences. Sequenced material: blood. This sequence was found in a human donor with ulcerative colitis or Crohn's disease, or a healthy co-twin of an affected twin (not recorded which). The V and J genes are TRBV7-2 and TRBJ2-7; TCRdb names TRBD1, which stays unverified in the absence of DNA. This CDR3 is CASSRWGGSSYEQYF.